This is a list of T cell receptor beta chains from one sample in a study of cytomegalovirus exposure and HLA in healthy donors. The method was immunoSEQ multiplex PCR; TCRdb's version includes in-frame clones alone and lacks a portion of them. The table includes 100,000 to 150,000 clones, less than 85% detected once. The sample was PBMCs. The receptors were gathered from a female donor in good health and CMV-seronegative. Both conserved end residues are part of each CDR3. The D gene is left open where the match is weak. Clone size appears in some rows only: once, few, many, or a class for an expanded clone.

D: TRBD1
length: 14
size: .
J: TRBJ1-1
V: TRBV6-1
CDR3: CATEPRTGATEAFF
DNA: TGTGCCACTGAACCCAGAACAGGGGCCACTGAAGCTTTCTTT

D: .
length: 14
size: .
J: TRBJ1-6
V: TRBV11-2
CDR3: CASSSGTYNSPLHF
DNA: TGTGCCAGCAGCTCTGGCACCTATAATTCACCCCTCCACTTT

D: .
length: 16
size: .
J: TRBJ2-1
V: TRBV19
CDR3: CASSIDYGGSYNEQFF
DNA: TGTGCCAGTAGTATAGATTACGGGGGCTCCTACAATGAGCAGTTCTTC

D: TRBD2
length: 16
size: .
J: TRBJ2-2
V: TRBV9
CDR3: CASSVGGGPSTGELFF
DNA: TGTGCCAGCAGCGTAGGGGGAGGGCCTTCCACCGGGGAGCTGTTTTTT

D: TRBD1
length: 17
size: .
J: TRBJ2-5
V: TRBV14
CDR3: CASSQETGSVMVETQYF
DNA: TGTGCCAGCAGCCAAGAGACAGGGAGTGTAATGGTGGAGACCCAGTACTTC

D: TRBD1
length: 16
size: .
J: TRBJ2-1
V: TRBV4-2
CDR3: CASSQLGTGREDEQFF
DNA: TGTGCCAGCAGCCAACTCGGGACAGGGAGGGAAGATGAGCAGTTCTTC

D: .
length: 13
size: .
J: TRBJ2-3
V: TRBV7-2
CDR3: CASSFRVTDTQYF
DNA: TGTGCCAGCAGCTTCAGGGTCACAGATACGCAGTATTTT

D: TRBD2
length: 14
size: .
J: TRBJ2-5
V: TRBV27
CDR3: CASSSASGKETQYF
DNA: TGTGCCAGCAGTTCGGCCAGCGGGAAGGAGACCCAGTACTTC

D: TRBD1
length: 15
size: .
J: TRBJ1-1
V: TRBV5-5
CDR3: CASSPLGQPNTEAFF
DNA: TGTGCCAGCAGCCCCTTGGGACAGCCGAACACTGAAGCTTTCTTT

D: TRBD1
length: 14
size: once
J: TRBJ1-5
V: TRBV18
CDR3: CASSRQGEDQPQHF
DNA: TGTGCCAGCTCAAGACAGGGAGAGGATCAGCCCCAGCATTTT

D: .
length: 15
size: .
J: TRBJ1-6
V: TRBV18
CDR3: CASSRREREASPLHF
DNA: TGTGCCAGCTCACGACGGGAGAGGGAGGCTTCACCCCTCCACTTT

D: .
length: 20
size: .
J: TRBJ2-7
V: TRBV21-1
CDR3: CASSPLGCGSRPNSSYEQYF
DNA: TGTGCCAGCAGCCCCTTAGGGTGCGGGAGTCGGCCCAATAGCTCCTACGAGCAGTACTTC

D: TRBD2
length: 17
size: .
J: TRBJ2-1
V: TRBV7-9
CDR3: CASSPRLAGGTYNEQFF
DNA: TGTGCCAGCAGCCCCCGTCTAGCGGGGGGGACGTACAATGAGCAGTTCTTC

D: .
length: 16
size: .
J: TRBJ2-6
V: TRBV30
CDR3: CACSAGPSGGANVLTF
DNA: TGTGCCTGTTCGGCAGGCCCATCAGGGGGGGCCAACGTCCTGACTTTC

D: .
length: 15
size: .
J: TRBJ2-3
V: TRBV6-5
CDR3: CASSYRGSYTDTQYF
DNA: TGTGCCAGCAGTTACAGGGGCTCCTACACAGATACGCAGTATTTT

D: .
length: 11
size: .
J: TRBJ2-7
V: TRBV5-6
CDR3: CASSLKFQQYF
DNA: TGTGCCAGCAGCCTAAAGTTCCAGCAGTACTTC

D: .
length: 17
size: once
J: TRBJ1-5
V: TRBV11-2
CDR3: CASSLGTAYNPAQPQHF
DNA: TGTGCCAGCAGCTTAGGGACAGCCTACAACCCGGCTCAGCCCCAGCATTTT

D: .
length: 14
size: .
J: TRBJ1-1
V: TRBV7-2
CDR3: CASSSWGRGTEAFF
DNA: TGTGCCAGCAGCTCGTGGGGGAGGGGGACTGAAGCTTTCTTT

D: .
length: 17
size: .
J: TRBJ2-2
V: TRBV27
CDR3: CASSFSQVIGNTGELFF
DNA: TGTGCCAGCAGTTTTAGTCAGGTCATCGGGAACACCGGGGAGCTGTTTTTT

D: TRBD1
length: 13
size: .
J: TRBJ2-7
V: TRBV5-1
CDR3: CASSRDRGYEQYF
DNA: TGCGCCAGCAGCCGGGACAGGGGCTACGAGCAGTACTTC

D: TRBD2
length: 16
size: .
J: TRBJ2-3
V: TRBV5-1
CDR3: CASSPTGLAGPDTQYF
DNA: TGCGCCAGCAGCCCCACCGGACTAGCGGGTCCAGATACGCAGTATTTT

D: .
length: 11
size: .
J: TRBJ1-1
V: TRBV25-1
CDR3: CASSEAGEAFF
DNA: TGTGCCAGCAGTGAGGCAGGGGAAGCTTTCTTT

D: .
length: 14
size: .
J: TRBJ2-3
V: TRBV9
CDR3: CASSVAFEAPTQYF
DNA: TGTGCCAGCAGCGTAGCTTTCGAGGCGCCTACGCAGTATTTT

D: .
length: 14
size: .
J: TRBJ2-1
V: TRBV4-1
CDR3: CASSQDSDYNEQFF
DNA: TGCGCCAGCAGCCAGGACAGTGACTACAATGAGCAGTTCTTC

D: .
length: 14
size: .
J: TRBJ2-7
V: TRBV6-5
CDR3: CASSYSLGNYEQYF
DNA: TGTGCCAGCAGTTACTCCTTGGGCAACTACGAGCAGTACTTC

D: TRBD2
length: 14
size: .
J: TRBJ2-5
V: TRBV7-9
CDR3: CASSLLAGEETQYF
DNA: TGTGCCAGCAGCCTACTAGCGGGGGAAGAGACCCAGTACTTC

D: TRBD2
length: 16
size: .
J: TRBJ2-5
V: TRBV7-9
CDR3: CSSSRTSGRGQETQYF
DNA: TGTTCCAGCAGCCGAACTAGCGGGAGGGGCCAAGAGACCCAGTACTTC

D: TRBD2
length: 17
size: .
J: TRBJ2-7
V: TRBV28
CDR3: CASGAGLGSGRAYEQYF
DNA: TGTGCCAGCGGCGCCGGACTTGGCAGCGGGAGGGCCTACGAGCAGTACTTC

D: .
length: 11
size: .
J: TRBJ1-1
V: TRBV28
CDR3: CASRLESEAFF
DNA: TGTGCCAGCAGGCTGGAGTCTGAAGCTTTCTTT

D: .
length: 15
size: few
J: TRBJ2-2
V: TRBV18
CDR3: CASSPQHPNTGELFF
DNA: TGTGCCAGCTCACCACAACACCCAAACACCGGGGAGCTGTTTTTT

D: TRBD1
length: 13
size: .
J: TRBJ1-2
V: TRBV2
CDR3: CASSDQGAVGYTF
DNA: TGTGCCAGCAGTGATCAGGGGGCGGTTGGCTACACCTTC

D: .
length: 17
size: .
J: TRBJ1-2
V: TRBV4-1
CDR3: CASSQDKRVGLDNGYTF
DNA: TGCGCCAGCAGCCAAGATAAAAGAGTTGGCCTCGACAATGGCTACACCTTC

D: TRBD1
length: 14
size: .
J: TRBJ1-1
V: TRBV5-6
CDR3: CASSYVDRVTEAFF
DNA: TGTGCCAGCAGCTACGTCGACAGGGTCACTGAAGCTTTCTTT